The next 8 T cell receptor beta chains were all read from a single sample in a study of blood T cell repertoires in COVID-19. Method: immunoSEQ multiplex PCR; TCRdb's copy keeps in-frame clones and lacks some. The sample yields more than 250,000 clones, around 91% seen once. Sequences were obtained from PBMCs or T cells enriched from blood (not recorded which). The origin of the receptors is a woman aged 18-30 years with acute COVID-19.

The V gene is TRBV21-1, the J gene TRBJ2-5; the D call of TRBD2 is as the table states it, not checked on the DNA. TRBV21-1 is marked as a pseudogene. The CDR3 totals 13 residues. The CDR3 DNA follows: TGTGCCAGCAGCAAGCGGGAGAGGGAGACCCAGTACTTC. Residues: CASSKRERETQYF.

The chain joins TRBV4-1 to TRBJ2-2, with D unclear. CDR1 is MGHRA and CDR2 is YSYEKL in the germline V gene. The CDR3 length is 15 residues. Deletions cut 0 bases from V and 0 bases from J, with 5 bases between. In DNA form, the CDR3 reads TGCGCCAGCAGCCAAGATCCCACGAACACCGGGGAGCTGTTTTTT. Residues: CASSQDPTNTGELFF.

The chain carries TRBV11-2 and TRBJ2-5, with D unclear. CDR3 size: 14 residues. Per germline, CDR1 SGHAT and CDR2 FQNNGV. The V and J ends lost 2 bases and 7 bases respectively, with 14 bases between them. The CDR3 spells CASSLQPRVRTQYF. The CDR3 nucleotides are TGTGCCAGCAGCTTACAACCCCGTGTGAGGACCCAGTACTTC.

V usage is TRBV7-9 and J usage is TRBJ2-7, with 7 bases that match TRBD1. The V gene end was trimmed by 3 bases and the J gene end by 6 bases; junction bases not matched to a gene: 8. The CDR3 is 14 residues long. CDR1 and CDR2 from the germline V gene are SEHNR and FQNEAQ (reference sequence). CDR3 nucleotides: TGTGCCAGCAGCTTTCGGGACAGCTTTCTCGAGCAGTACTTC. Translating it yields CASSFRDSFLEQYF.

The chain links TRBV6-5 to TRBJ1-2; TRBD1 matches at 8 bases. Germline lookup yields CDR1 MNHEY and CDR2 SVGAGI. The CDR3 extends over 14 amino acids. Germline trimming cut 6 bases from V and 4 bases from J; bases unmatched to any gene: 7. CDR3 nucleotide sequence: TGTGCCAGCAGGATAGGGACAGGCCTCTATGGCTACACCTTC. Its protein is CASRIGTGLYGYTF.

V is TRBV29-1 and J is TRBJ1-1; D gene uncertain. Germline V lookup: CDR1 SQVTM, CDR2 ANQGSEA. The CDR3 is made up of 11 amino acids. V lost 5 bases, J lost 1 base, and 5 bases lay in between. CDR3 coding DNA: TGCAGCGTTTACGGGAACACTGAAGCTTTCTTT. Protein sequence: CSVYGNTEAFF.

CDR3 sequence (DNA): TGTGCCAGCAGTTACAGGGAGGACGAAAATCAGCCCCAGCATTTT. Residues: CASSYREDENQPQHF. This chain connects TRBV6-2 or TRBV6-3 to TRBJ1-5, with D hard to call. V lost 2 bases and J 4 bases, leaving 12 bases between the germline ends. The CDR3 spans 15 residues. Germline values: CDR1 MNHEY, CDR2 SVGEGT.

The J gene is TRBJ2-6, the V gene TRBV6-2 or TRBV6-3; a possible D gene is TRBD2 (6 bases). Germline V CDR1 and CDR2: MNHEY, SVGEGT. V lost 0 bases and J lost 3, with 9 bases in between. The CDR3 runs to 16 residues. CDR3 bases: TGTGCCAGCAGTTACTCACGGGAGAGTGGGGCCAACGTCCTGACTTTC. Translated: CASSYSRESGANVLTF.